This TCR beta chain stems from a study of PD-1 blockade in classical Hodgkin lymphoma. Libraries were prepared by immunoSEQ multiplex PCR; TCRdb keeps only in-frame clonotypes and omits some of them. The sample has 11,000 or so clones; roughly 84% are singletons. Time point of the sample: cycle 4 day 1 (C4D1), after more than five weeks of nivolumab. There was relapse after autologous stem cell transplantation in every patient, and there was variation in brentuximab vedotin exposure. After PBMCs were thawed, their CD8+ T cells were isolated by magnetic negative selection. This sequence was found in a human donor with classical Hodgkin lymphoma. The donor label of this sample is uncertain. The sequenced sample was CD8+ T cells from blood, obtained before the fourth cycle of nivolumab.

The CDR3 region is CATSSPGTITTDTQYF. The DNA for the CDR3 is TGTGCCACCAGCAGCCCCGGGACTATCACCACAGATACGCAGTATTTT. V usage is TRBV15 and J usage is TRBJ2-3; 7 bases are shared with TRBD2. The CDR3 spans 16 residues. J was trimmed by 2 bases and V by 3 bases; bases with no gene match: 8. Germline lookup yields CDR1 LNHNV and CDR2 YYDKDF (reference sequence).